This TCR beta chain was captured in a study of blood T cell repertoires in COVID-19. Study context: The United States, Italy and Spain supplied acute and convalescent COVID-19 samples. Nucleic acid was either cDNA or gDNA, and it came from T cells, B-cell-depleted T cells, or PBMCs.

Enrolled through a virtual design, the participants were between 18 and 89 years of age and came from approximately 25 US areas. Per the study methods: For nucleated cells, counts were estimated from reference gene primer amplification. The assay was immunoSEQ multiplex PCR, and TCRdb's table has in-frame clones only and misses some. D and trimming were read from the DNA, whereas the V and J calls and clone size are those reported in that table. The table includes 250,000 to 350,000 clones, around 89% detected once. The germline V gene encodes CDR1 MGHRA and CDR2 YSYEKL. V was shortened by 4 bases and J by 2 bases, with 9 bases between the two germline ends. The CDR3 is made up of 14 amino acids.

Sequenced: PBMCs or T cells enriched from blood (not recorded which). This receptor was obtained from a woman between 18 and 29 years old with acute COVID-19. The chain couples TRBV4-1 to TRBJ1-3; possibly TRBD1 for D (5 bases). CDR3 DNA sequence: TGCGCCAGCAGCCCCGGGGGGACTGGAAACACCATATATTTT. Protein: CASSPGGTGNTIYF.